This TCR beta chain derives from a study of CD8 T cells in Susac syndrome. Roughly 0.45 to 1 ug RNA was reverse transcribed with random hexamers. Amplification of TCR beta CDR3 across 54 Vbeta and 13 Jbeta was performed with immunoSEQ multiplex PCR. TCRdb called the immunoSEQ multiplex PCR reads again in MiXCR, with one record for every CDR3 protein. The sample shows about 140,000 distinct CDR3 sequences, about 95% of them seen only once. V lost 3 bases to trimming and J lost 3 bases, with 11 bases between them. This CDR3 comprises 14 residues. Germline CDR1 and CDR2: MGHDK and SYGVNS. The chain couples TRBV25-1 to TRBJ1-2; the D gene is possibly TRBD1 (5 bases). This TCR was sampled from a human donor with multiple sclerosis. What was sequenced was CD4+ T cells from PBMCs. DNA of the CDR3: TGTGCCAGCAGTGAGGTAGGACAAGACTATGGCTACACCTTC. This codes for CASSEVGQDYGYTF.